The text below deals with one TCR beta chain. As yet, its antigen is unknown. The sample originates from a study of ipilimumab plus nivolumab after autologous stem cell transplantation. In germline, CDR1 is SGHTA, CDR2 FQGNSA. Germline trimming cut 5 bases from V and 3 bases from J; bases unmatched to any gene: 11. The CDR3 runs to 16 residues. Some clones are missing from TCRdb's copy, which holds only in-frame ones; the method was immunoSEQ multiplex PCR. The table shows about 21,000 clones, with 70% to 85% occurring only once. Study-wide findings and caveats: Authors suggest TCR repertoire, Treg phenotype and gut microbiota support further study.

The chain uses TRBV7-2 and TRBJ2-7, with TRBD2 identical over 9 bases. The clonotype comes from a male donor with diffuse large B-cell lymphoma. Sequencing used PBMCs, obtained in a trial of ipilimumab plus nivolumab as post-transplant consolidation. The CDR3 sequence is CASSPLPGLAVYEQYF. The CDR3 DNA reads TGTGCCAGCAGCCCTTTACCGGGACTAGCAGTCTACGAGCAGTACTTC.